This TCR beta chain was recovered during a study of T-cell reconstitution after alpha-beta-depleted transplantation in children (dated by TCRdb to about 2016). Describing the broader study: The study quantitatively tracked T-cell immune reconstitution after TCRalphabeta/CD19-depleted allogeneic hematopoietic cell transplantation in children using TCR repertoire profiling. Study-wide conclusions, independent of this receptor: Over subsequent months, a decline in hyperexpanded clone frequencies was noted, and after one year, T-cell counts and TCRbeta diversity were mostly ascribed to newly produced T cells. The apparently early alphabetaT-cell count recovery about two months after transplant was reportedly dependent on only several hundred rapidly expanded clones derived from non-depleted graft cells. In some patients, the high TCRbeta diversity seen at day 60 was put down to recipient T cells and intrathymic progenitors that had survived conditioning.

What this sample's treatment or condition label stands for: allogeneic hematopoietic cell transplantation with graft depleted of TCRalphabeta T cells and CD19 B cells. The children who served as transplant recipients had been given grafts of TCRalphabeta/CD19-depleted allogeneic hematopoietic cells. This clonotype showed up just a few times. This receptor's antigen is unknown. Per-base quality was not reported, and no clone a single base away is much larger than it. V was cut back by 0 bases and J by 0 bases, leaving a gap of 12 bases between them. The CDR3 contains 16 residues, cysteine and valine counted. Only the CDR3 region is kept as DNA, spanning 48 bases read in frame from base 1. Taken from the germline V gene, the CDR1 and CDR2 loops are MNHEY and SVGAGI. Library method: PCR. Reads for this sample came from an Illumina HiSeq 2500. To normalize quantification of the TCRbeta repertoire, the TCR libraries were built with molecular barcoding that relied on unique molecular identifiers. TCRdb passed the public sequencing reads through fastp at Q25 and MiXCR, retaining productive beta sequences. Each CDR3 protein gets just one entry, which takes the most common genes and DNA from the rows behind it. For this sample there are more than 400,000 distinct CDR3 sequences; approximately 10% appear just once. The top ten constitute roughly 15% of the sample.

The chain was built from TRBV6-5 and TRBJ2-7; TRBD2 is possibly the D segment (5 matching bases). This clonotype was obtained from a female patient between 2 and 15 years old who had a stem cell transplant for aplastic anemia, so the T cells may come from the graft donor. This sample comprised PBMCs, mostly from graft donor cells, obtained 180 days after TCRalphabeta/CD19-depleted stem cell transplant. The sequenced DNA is TGTGCCAGCAGTTACTCAAAGCGGAGTAGCTCCTACGAGCAGTACGTC. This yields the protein CASSYSKRSSSYEQYV.